Following are 11 T cell receptor beta chains from one sample sequenced in a study of blood T cell repertoires in COVID-19. Sequencing was performed with immunoSEQ multiplex PCR; in TCRdb, only in-frame clones are kept and a portion is missing. The sample consists of approximately 300,000 clones, just over 85% of them appearing once. Sequencing was carried out using PBMCs or T cells enriched from blood (not recorded which). All receptors come from a woman aged 18-29 years who had recovered from COVID-19.

This chain connects TRBV6-4 to TRBJ1-1; the D gene is possibly TRBD1 (6 bases). Trimming took 8 bases from V and 2 from J, leaving 18 bases between them. CDR1 and CDR2 from the germline V gene are MRHNA and SNTAGT. The CDR3 length is 15 residues. In DNA, the CDR3 is TGTGCCAGCGCCGATATGGCAGGGGTTAACACTGAAGCTTTCTTT. This codes for CASADMAGVNTEAFF.

The V call is TRBV9, the J call TRBJ1-2; a weak D match, TRBD1 (5 bases). The V end was cut by 3 bases, the J end by 6 bases, with 18 bases between. The CDR3 runs 15 residues. Germline V gene data show CDR1 as SGDLS and CDR2 as YYNGEE. The CDR3 nucleotides are TGTGCCAGCAGCGCAGCCGGGACTGATGTTAATGGCTACACCTTC. It yields the protein CASSAAGTDVNGYTF.

The genes are TRBV7-3 and TRBJ1-6; 8 positions agree with TRBD1. This CDR3 spans 15 amino acids. The V segment lost 4 bases and the J segment 5 bases; nucleotides outside the gene matches: 4. Germline loops: CDR1 SGHTA, CDR2 FQGTGA. CDR3 sequence: CASSSTGENNSPLHF. Written as DNA, the CDR3 is TGTGCCAGCAGCTCGACAGGGGAGAATAATTCACCCCTCCACTTT.

The chain combines TRBV27 with TRBJ1-1, with TRBD1 identical over 9 bases. The CDR3 is made up of 13 amino acids. Germline values: CDR1 MNHEY, CDR2 SMNVEV (reference sequence). V lost 8 bases and J lost 10; bases outside the gene matches: 11. For the CDR3, the DNA is TGTGCCAGCGGGCCTCCGGGACAGGGTCGAGCTTTCTTT. Translating it yields CASGPPGQGRAFF.

To note about this clone: The same CDR3 can be traced to other DNA sequences in this sample. The genes are TRBV5-1 and TRBJ1-3, with D possibly being TRBD1 (5 bases). With 2 bases removed from V and 4 bases from J, the gap between germline ends came to 10 bases. Germline-derived CDR1 and CDR2 are SGHRS and YFSETQ. The CDR3 is 14 amino acids. CDR3 region: CASSLGAAGNTIYF. CDR3 bases: TGCGCCAGCAGCTTAGGGGCAGCCGGAAACACCATATATTTT.

V gene TRBV10-3 combines with J gene TRBJ1-1; no firm D call. The CDR3 covers 13 residues. V was shortened by 7 bases and J by 5 bases, with 14 bases between the two germline ends. From germline, CDR1 is ENHRY and CDR2 SYGVKD. The CDR3 DNA reads as TGTGCCATCAAGGTCGATCGGGTGACTGAAGCTTTCTTT. It translates to CAIKVDRVTEAFF.

The chain links TRBV9 to TRBJ2-3, with 7 bases lining up with TRBD2. The CDR3 is 15 amino acids. V was pared by 0 bases and J by 2 bases, with 3 bases of the junction left unmatched. Germline V gene lookup returns CDR1 SGDLS and CDR2 YYNGEE. The CDR3 here is CASSVGLADTDTQYF. The CDR3 coding sequence is TGTGCCAGCAGCGTAGGGCTAGCGGACACAGATACGCAGTATTTT.

The rearrangement joins TRBV11-2 to TRBJ2-3, with TRBD2 matching over 16 bases. Germline CDR1 SGHAT, CDR2 FQNNGV. The CDR3 is 17 residues long. The trim removed 7 bases at V and 3 bases at J, leaving 7 bases unmatched. CDR3 sequence reads: CASNSGTSGRVTDTQYF. The CDR3 DNA sequence: TGTGCCAGCAACTCCGGGACTAGCGGGAGGGTAACAGATACGCAGTATTTT.

The V call is TRBV13, the J call TRBJ1-2; D ambiguous. Germline V lookup: CDR1 PRHDT, CDR2 FYEKMQ (reference sequence). The CDR3 is made up of 16 amino acids. The V and J ends lost 2 bases and 4 bases respectively, with 17 bases between them. The CDR3 sequence: CASSLTGSGGFYGYTF. CDR3 nucleotide sequence: TGTGCCAGCAGCTTAACGGGATCGGGAGGATTCTATGGCTACACCTTC.

The CDR3 region is CASSGGTGYTGELFF. The CDR3 DNA sequence: TGTGCCAGTAGTGGGGGGACAGGGTACACCGGGGAGCTGTTTTTT. The chain couples TRBV19 to TRBJ2-2, with 9 nucleotides matching TRBD1. V trimming: 5 bases; J trimming: 3 bases; junction bases outside the gene matches: 4. Germline assignment: CDR1 LNHDA and CDR2 SQIVND (reference sequence). The CDR3 is 15 amino acids.

This chain connects TRBV20-1 to TRBJ1-2; D uncertain. Trimming removed 3 bases from V and 8 bases from J, with 10 bases in between. Per germline, CDR1 DFQATT and CDR2 SNEGSKA (reference sequence). This CDR3 comprises 11 residues. In nucleotides, the CDR3 is TGCAGTGCTAGGTTGGTGAGAGGCTACACCTTC. As protein: CSARLVRGYTF.